This T cell receptor beta chain originates from a study of blood T cell repertoires in COVID-19. Turning to the study itself: Sites in the United States, Italy and Spain provided acute and convalescent COVID-19 samples.

V dropped 1 base and J dropped 0 bases, with 13 bases sitting between them. The germline V gene encodes CDR1 LGHNA and CDR2 YNFKEQ. The length of the CDR3 is 17 residues. Donors were grouped by their self-reported clinical history. Profiling relied on immunoSEQ multiplex PCR, and the TCRdb table lists in-frame clones only, not all of them. In the table there are under 300,000 clones, about nine tenths of which are singletons. The chain carries TRBV4-2 and TRBJ2-1; no reliable D call. The specimen sequenced was PBMCs or T cells enriched from blood (not recorded which). The TCR comes from a woman in her thirties or forties with acute COVID-19. This CDR3 reads CASSQGSSPSSYNEQFF. Here the CDR3 DNA reads TGTGCCAGCAGCCAAGGCTCCTCTCCGAGCTCCTACAATGAGCAGTTCTTC.